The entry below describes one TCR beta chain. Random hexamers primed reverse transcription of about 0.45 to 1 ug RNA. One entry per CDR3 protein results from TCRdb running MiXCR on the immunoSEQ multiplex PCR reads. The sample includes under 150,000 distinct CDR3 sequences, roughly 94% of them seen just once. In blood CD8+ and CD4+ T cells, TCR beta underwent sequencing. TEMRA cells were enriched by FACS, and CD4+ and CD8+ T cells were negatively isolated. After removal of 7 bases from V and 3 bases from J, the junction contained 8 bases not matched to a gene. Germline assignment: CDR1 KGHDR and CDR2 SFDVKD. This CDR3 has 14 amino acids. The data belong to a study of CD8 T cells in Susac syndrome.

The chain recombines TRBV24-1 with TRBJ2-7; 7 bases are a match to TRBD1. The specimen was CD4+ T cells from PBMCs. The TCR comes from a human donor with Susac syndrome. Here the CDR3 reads CATRRQWTGYEQYF. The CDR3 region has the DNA TGTGCCACCAGAAGACAGTGGACAGGCTACGAGCAGTACTTC.